This T cell receptor beta chain was retrieved from a study of CD8 T cells in ankylosing spondylitis. Broader study findings: Disease-linked clones bore a CD8+ phenotype, appearing relatively rarely in peripheral blood. Reported data indicate significant enrichment of disease-linked clones within matched ankylosing spondylitis synovial fluid. Blood from ankylosing spondylitis patients appeared to carry a characteristic eight-variant TCR beta motif. Earlier reports found some motif variants in synovial fluid and blood in reactive arthritis.

Quantitative 5'-RACE with molecular barcodes was used to make the TCR beta libraries. One entry per CDR3 protein results from TCRdb running MiXCR on the 5' RACE reads. The data contain around 770,000 distinct CDR3 sequences, about 11% of them singletons. Germline assignment: CDR1 DFQATT and CDR2 SNEGSKA (reference sequence). The CDR3 is made up of 13 amino acids. V gave up 3 bases and J gave up 9 bases; unmatched junction bases: 8. Comment on this clonotype: As yet, its antigen is unknown.

The V gene is TRBV20-1, the J gene TRBJ2-5, with 9 positions matching TRBD2. The clonotype originates from a male donor with ankylosing spondylitis. The material sequenced was blood, either unsorted or a sorted T cell fraction (not recorded which). This CDR3 reads CSASRLAGPAQYF. The CDR3 DNA sequence: TGCAGTGCTAGTCGGCTAGCGGGACCAGCCCAGTACTTC.